This TCR beta chain was sequenced for a study of T cell changes during pregnancy in multiple sclerosis. Libraries were prepared by immunoSEQ multiplex PCR; TCRdb keeps only in-frame clonotypes and omits some of them. Here the sample spans about 51,000 clones, 94% being singletons. The material sequenced was CD4+ T cells from peripheral blood mononuclear cells, taken in the second trimester of pregnancy. This clonotype was sampled from a female donor with multiple sclerosis, enrolled in a pregnancy study.

The CDR3 nucleotides are TGTGCCAGCAGCTTTCGGGATCCCCCCTACGAGCAGTACTTC. Its protein product is CASSFRDPPYEQYF. The chain links TRBV5-6 to TRBJ2-7, with D possibly matching TRBD2 (5 bases). The CDR3 has 14 residues. The V end lost 2 bases, the J end lost 2 bases, and 11 bases lay between the germline ends. CDR1 and CDR2 from the germline V gene are SGHDT and YYEEEE.